Sequencing of this T cell receptor (beta chain) was carried out in a study of T-cell reconstitution after alpha-beta-depleted transplantation in children. The TCRbeta library was prepared with unique molecular identifiers. MiXCR was run by TCRdb on the PCR reads, yielding one entry per CDR3 protein. The profile covers roughly 500,000 distinct CDR3 sequences, with approximately 29% appearing a single time and 2.4% taken by the ten largest. The CDR3 extends over 16 amino acids. Trimming pared 5 bases from V and 6 bases from J, leaving 21 bases between. Germline CDR1 SGHRS, CDR2 YFSETQ. This receptor was taken from a human donor who donated a stem cell graft to a child with aplastic anemia. The rearrangement links TRBV5-1 to TRBJ2-1, with a tentative D call TRBD2 (5 bases). The sample here was PBMCs from the stem cell graft donor, taken from the stem cell graft. The DNA for the CDR3 is TGCGCCAGCAGGAGGGCCTCGGCGCGGAGCTCCAATGAGCAGTTCTTC. This translates into CASRRASARSSNEQFF. Combining the CDR3 with reference TRBV5-1 and TRBJ2-1 gives the whole variable domain KAGVTQTPRYLIKTRGQQVTLSCSPISGHRSVSWYQQTPGQGLQFLFEYFSETQRNKGNFPGRFSGRQFSNSRSEMNVSTLELGDSALYLCASRRASARSSNEQFFGPGTRLTVL.